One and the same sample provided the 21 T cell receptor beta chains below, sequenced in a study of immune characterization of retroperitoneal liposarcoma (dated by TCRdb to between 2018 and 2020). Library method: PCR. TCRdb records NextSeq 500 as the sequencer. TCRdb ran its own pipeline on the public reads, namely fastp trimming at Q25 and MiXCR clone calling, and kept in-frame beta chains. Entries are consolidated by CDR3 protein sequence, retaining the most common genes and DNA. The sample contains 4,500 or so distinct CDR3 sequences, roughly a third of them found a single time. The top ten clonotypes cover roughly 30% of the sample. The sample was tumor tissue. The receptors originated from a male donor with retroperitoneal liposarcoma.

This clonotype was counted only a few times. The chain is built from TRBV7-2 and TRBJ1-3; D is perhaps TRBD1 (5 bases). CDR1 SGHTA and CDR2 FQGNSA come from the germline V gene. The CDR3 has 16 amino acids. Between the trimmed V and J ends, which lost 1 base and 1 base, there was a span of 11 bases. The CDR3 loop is CASSLEGTLSGNTIYF. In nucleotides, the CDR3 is TGTGCCAGCAGCTTAGAGGGGACCCTTTCTGGAAACACCATATATTTT. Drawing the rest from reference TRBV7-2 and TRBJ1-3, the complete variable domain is GAGVSQSPSNKVTEKGKDVELRCDPISGHTALYWYRQSLGQGLEFLIYFQGNSAPDKSGLPSDRFSAERTGGSVSTLTIQRTQQEDSAVYLCASSLEGTLSGNTIYFGEGSWLTVV.

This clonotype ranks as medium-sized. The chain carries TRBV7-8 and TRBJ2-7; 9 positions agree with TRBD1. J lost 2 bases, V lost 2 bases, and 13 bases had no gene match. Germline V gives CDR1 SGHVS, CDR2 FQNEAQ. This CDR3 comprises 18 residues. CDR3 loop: CASSLLGTGSVLPYEQYF. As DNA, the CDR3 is TGTGCCAGCAGCTTACTCGGGACAGGGAGTGTGTTACCCTACGAGCAGTACTTC.

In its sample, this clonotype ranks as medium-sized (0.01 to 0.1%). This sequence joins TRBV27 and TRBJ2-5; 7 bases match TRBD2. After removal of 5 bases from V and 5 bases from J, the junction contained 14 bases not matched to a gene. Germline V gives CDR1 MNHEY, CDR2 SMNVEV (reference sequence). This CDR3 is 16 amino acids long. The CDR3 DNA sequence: TGTGCCAGCAGTCCCACCTTCGGGGGGTGGCTGGAGACCCAGTACTTC. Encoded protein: CASSPTFGGWLETQYF.

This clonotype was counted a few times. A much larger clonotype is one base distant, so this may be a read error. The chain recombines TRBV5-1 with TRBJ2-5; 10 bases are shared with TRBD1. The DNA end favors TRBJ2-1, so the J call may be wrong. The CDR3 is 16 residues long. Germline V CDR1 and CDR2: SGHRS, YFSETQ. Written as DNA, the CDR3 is TGCGCCAGCAGCCTTATGGACAGGGGGTGGGGAGAGACCCAGTTCTTC. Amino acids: CASSLMDRGWGETQFF.

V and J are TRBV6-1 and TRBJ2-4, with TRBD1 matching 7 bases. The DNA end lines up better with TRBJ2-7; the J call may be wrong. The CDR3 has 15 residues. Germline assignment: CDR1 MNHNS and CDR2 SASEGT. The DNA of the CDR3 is TGTGCCAGCACTACCATCGGTTACAGGGGCTACGAGCAGTACTTC. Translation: CASTTIGYRGYEQYF.

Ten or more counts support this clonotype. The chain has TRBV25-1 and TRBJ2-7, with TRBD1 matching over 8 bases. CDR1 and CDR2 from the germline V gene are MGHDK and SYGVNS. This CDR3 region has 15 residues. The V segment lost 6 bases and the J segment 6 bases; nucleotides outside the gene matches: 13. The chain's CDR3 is CASRASGQGWSEQYF. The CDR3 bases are TGTGCCAGCAGAGCAAGTGGACAGGGCTGGTCCGAGCAGTACTTC.

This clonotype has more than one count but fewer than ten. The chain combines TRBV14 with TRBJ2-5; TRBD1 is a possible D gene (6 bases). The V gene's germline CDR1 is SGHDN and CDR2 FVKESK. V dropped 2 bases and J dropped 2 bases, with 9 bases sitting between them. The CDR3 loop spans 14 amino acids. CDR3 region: CASSQNRAQETQYF. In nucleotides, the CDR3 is TGTGCCAGCAGCCAAAACAGGGCACAAGAGACCCAGTACTTC.

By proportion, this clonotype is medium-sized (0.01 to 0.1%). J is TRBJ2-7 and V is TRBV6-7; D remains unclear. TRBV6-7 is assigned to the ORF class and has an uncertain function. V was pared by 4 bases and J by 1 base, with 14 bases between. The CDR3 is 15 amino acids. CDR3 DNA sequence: TGTGCCAGCAGTTCTCCGACTGGTTCGTCCTACGAGCAGTACTTC. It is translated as CASSSPTGSSYEQYF.

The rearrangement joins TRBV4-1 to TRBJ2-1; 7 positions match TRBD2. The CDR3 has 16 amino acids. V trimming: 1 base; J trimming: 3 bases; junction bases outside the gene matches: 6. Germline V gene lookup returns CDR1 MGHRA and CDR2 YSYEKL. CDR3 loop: CASSQASGGIYNEQFF. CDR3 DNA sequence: TGCGCCAGCAGCCAAGCATCGGGAGGAATCTACAATGAGCAGTTCTTC.

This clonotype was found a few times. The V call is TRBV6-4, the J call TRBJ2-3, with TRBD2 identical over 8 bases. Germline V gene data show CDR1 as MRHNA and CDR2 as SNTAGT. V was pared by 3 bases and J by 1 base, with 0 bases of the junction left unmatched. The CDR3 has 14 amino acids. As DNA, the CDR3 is TGTGCCAGCAGTGAGCGGGGGGGCACAGATACGCAGTATTTT. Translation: CASSERGGTDTQYF.

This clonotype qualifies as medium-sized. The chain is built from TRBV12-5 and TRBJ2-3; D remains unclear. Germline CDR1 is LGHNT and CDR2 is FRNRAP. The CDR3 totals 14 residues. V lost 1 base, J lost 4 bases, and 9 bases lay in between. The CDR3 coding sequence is TGTGCTAGTGGTTTGGGAGGACGATCAGATACGCAGTATTTT. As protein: CASGLGGRSDTQYF. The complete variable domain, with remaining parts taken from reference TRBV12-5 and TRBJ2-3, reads DARVTQTPRHKVTEMGQEVTMRCQPILGHNTVFWYRQTMMQGLELLAYFRNRAPLDDSGMPKDRFSAEMPDATLATLKIQPSEPRDSAVYFCASGLGGRSDTQYFGPGTRLTVL.

CDR3 loop: CASSFSGGPMDEQFF. In DNA, the CDR3 is TGTGCCAGCAGTTTCTCGGGGGGGCCGATGGATGAGCAGTTCTTC. This sequence joins TRBV12-3 or TRBV12-4 and TRBJ2-1; 8 positions agree with TRBD2. The CDR3 is 15 residues long. Losses at the gene ends were 3 bases for V and 8 bases for J; bases not matched to a gene: 9.

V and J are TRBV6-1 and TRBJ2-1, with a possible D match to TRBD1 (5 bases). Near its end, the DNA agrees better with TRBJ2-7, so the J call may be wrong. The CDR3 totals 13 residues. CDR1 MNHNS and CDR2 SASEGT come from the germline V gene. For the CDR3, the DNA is TGTGCCACCCGACAGAGCTCCTACAATGAGCAGTACTTC. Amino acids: CATRQSSYNEQYF.

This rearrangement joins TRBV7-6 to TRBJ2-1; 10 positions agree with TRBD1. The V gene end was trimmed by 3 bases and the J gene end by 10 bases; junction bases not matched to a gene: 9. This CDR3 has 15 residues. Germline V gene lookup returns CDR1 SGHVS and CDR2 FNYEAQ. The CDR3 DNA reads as TGTGCCAGCAGCTTTCCGGGACAGGGGATCGAGGAGCAGTTCTTC. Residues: CASSFPGQGIEEQFF. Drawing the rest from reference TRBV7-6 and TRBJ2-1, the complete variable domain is GAGVSQSPRYKVTKRGQDVALRCDPISGHVSLYWYRQALGQGPEFLTYFNYEAQQDKSGLPNDRFSAERPEGSISTLTIQRTEQRDSAMYRCASSFPGQGIEEQFFGPGTRLTVL.

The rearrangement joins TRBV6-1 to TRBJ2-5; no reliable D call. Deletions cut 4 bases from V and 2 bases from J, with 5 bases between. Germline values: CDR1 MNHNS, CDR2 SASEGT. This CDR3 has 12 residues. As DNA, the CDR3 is TGTGCCAGCAGTGGCAGTCAAGAGACCCAGTACTTC. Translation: CASSGSQETQYF.

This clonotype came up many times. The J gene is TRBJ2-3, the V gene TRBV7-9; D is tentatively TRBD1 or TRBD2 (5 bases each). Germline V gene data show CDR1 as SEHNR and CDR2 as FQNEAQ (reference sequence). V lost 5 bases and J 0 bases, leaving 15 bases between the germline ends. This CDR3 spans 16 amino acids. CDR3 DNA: TGTGCCAGCAGCATTTGGGGCCGGGGCAGCACAGATACGCAGTATTTT. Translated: CASSIWGRGSTDTQYF. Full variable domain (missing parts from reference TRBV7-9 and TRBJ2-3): DTGVSQNPRHKITKRGQNVTFRCDPISEHNRLYWYRQTLGQGPEFLTYFQNEAQLEKSRLLSDRFSAERPKGSFSTLEIQRTEQGDSAMYLCASSIWGRGSTDTQYFGPGTRLTVL.

The CDR3, as DNA: TGTGCCAGCAGTCCCCGGGACAGGGTAATGGAGACCCAGTACTTC. The encoded protein is CASSPRDRVMETQYF. The gene calls are TRBV12-3 or TRBV12-4 and TRBJ2-1; 9 bases are shared with TRBD1. The J call could be wrong; TRBJ2-5 is a better fit for the DNA end. The CDR3 totals 15 residues.

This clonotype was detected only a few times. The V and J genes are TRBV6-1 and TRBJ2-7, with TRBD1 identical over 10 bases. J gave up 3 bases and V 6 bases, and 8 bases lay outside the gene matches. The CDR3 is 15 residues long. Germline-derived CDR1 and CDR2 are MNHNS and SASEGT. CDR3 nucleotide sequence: TGTGCCAGCAGCTCTCGGGGGACAGGGGTCTACGAGCAGTACTTC. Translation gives CASSSRGTGVYEQYF.

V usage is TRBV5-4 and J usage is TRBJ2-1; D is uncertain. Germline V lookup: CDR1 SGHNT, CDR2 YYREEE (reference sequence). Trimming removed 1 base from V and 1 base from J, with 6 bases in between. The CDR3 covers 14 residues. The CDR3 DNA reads TGTGCCAGCAGCTTGCCTGCATCCTACAATGAGCAGTTCTTC. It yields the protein CASSLPASYNEQFF.

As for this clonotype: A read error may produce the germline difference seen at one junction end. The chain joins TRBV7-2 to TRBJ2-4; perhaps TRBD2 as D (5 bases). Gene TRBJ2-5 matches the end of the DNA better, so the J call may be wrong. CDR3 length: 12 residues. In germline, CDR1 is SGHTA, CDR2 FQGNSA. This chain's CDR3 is CASSLAGETQYF. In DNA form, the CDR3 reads TGTGCCAGCAGCCTAGCCGGAGAGACCCAGTACTTC.

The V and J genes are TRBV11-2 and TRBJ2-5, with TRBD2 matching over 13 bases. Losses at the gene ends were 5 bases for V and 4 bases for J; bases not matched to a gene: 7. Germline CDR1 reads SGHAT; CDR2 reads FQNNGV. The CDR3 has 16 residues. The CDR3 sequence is CASSRTSGSSRETQYF. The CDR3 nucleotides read TGTGCCAGCAGCCGGACTAGCGGGAGCTCCCGAGAGACCCAGTACTTC.